The rows below give T cell receptor beta chains drawn from one sample of a study of blood T cell repertoires in COVID-19. Repertoires were generated with immunoSEQ multiplex PCR, while TCRdb's copy carries only in-frame clones and drops some. The sample shows more than 250,000 clones, 90% of them seen only once. Source material: PBMCs or T cells enriched from blood (not recorded which). The source is a woman under 30 with acute COVID-19. The CDR3 runs from the conserved cysteine through the conserved F or W. D genes are given only for firm matches.

TRBV19,TRBD2,TRBJ2-1,TGTGCCAGTAGTACAATAAGCGGGAGCTCCTACAATGAGCAGTTCTTC,CASSTISGSSYNEQFF
TRBV19,.,TRBJ1-1,TGTGCCAGTAGTATTGGGCCAGCCGAAGCTTTCTTT,CASSIGPAEAFF
TRBV18,.,TRBJ2-7,TGTGCCAGCTCAGGAGCGACCCGCTACGAGCAGTACTTC,CASSGATRYEQYF
TRBV7-2,.,TRBJ1-1,TGTGCCAGCAGCTTAGCCCTCCCGGGGGACACTGAAGCTTTCTTT,CASSLALPGDTEAFF
TRBV7-9,.,TRBJ1-1,TGTGCCAGCAGCCTGACAAGAACCACTGAAGCTTTCTTT,CASSLTRTTEAFF
TRBV25-1,.,TRBJ1-1,TGTGCCAGCAGTTCTCGGAGGCGGAACACTGAAGCTTTCTTT,CASSSRRRNTEAFF
TRBV28,.,TRBJ1-5,TGTGCCAGCAGTTTTGGGGACAACAATCAGCCCCAGCATTTT,CASSFGDNNQPQHF
TRBV3-1/TRBV3-2,.,TRBJ1-5,TGTGCCAGCAGCCAAGATCCCGGACACAATCAGCCCCAGCATTTT,CASSQDPGHNQPQHF
TRBV7-9,.,TRBJ2-3,TGTGCCAGCAGCTTAGTAGGGCAGGGGTTAGATACGCAGTATTTT,CASSLVGQGLDTQYF
TRBV10-3,TRBD2,TRBJ2-1,TGTGCCATCAGTGAGTCGTTACTAGCGGGTAAATTGAATGAGCAGTTCTTC,CAISESLLAGKLNEQFF
TRBV18,TRBD2,TRBJ2-2,TGTGCCAGCTCAACCGAAGCGGGAGGGAACACCGGGGAGCTGTTTTTT,CASSTEAGGNTGELFF
TRBV5-1,.,TRBJ2-5,TGCGCCAGCAGCTTGATAGAAAAAGAGACCCAGTACTTC,CASSLIEKETQYF